A single sample is the source of the 5 T cell receptor beta chains below, sequenced in a study of radiotherapy plus CTLA-4 blockade in lung cancer. The assay was immunoSEQ multiplex PCR, and TCRdb's table has in-frame clones only and misses some. The sample consists of roughly 100,000 clones, around four fifths of them appearing once. Material: peripheral blood, obtained from a patient treated with radiotherapy plus ipilimumab. All receptors come from a human donor with non-small cell lung cancer who had a partial response to radiotherapy plus ipilimumab.

This clone was observed a few times. The chain links TRBV2 to TRBJ1-5, with 8 bases fitting TRBD1. Trimming at V came to 1 base and at J to 6 bases, leaving 8 bases not matched to a gene. Per the germline V gene, CDR1 is SNHLY and CDR2 is FYNNEI. This CDR3 is built from 16 residues. Here the CDR3 reads CASSEGQGALGQPQHF. The CDR3 region has the DNA TGTGCCAGCAGTGAAGGTCAGGGGGCGCTGGGTCAGCCCCAGCATTTT. Together with reference TRBV2 and TRBJ1-5, the CDR3 gives the full variable domain: EPEVTQTPSHQVTQMGQEVILRCVPISNHLYFYWYRQILGQKVEFLVSFYNNEISEKSEIFDDQFSVERPDGSNFTLKIRSTKLEDSAMYFCASSEGQGALGQPQHFGDGTRLSIL.

This clone was detected only once. The chain links TRBV28 to TRBJ2-7; TRBD1 matches at 8 bases. J was trimmed by 3 bases and V by 7 bases; bases with no gene match: 11. Germline assignment: CDR1 MDHEN and CDR2 SYDVKM. There are 15 residues in the CDR3. The CDR3 spells CASNPGGTGFYEQYF. DNA of the CDR3: TGTGCCAGCAACCCCGGTGGGACAGGCTTCTACGAGCAGTACTTC. The entire variable domain, with the rest obtained from reference TRBV28 and TRBJ2-7, is as follows: DVKVTQSSRYLVKRTGEKVFLECVQDMDHENMFWYRQDPGLGLRLIYFSYDVKMKEKGDIPEGYSVSREKKERFSLILESASTNQTSMYLCASNPGGTGFYEQYFGPGTRLTVT.

The genes are TRBV2 and TRBJ2-3, with 7 bases identical to TRBD2. Germline CDR1 is SNHLY and CDR2 is FYNNEI. The CDR3 is 17 residues long. J lost 6 bases, V lost 4 bases, and 16 bases had no gene match. The CDR3 DNA follows: TGTGCCAGCAGTGGACCCAAGCGGGGCCGGAGTGCCGATACGCAGTATTTT. Its translation is CASSGPKRGRSADTQYF.

The J gene is TRBJ2-3, the V gene TRBV7-7, with 10 bases fitting TRBD2. Per germline, CDR1 SSHAT and CDR2 FNYEAQ (reference sequence). The V gene end was trimmed by 6 bases and the J gene end by 0 bases; junction bases not matched to a gene: 3. The CDR3 is 15 amino acids. CDR3 nucleotides: TGTGCCAGCAGTCGGACTAGCGGTAGCACAGATACGCAGTATTTT. Protein sequence: CASSRTSGSTDTQYF.

The rearrangement uses TRBV5-1 and TRBJ2-1; 11 bases align to TRBD1. The length of the CDR3 is 15 residues. V shed 4 bases, J shed 3 bases, and the junction held 3 bases outside the gene matches. CDR1 SGHRS and CDR2 YFSETQ come from the germline V gene. The CDR3 region is CASSLGQGVYNEQFF. CDR3 DNA sequence: TGCGCCAGCAGCCTGGGACAGGGGGTCTACAATGAGCAGTTCTTC.